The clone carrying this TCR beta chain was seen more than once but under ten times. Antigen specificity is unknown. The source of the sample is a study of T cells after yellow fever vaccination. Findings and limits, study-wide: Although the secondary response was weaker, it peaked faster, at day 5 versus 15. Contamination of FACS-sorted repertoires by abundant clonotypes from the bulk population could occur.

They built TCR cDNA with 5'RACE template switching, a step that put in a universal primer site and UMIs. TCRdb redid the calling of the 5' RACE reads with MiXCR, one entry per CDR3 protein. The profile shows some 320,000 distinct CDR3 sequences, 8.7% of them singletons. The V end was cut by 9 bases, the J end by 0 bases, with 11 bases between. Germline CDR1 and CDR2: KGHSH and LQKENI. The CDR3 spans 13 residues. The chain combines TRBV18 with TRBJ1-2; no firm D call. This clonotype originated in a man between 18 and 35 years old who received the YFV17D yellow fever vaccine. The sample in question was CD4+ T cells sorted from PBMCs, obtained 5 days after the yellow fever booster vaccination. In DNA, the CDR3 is TGTGCCAGTAACGAGGGAGCTAACTATGGCTACACCTTC. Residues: CASNEGANYGYTF.